These 12 T cell receptor beta chains were all obtained from the same sample, sequenced in a study of cytomegalovirus exposure and HLA in healthy donors. 13 Jbeta primers and 60 Vbeta primers were used for the PCR. Only in-frame clones appear in the TCRdb table, and some are missing; sequencing was by immunoSEQ multiplex PCR. The data show around 130,000 clones, 60% to 85% seen once. The sequenced sample consisted of PBMCs. The receptors derive from a woman aged 40-49 years in good health and CMV-seronegative.

This chain links TRBV5-1 with TRBJ2-7; 8 bases fit TRBD1. The germline V gene encodes CDR1 SGHRS and CDR2 YFSETQ. This CDR3 spans 15 amino acids. V lost 4 bases, J lost 2 bases, and 8 bases stayed unmatched. The CDR3 region has the DNA TGCGCCAGCAGCCCGGTGGCGACAGGGGCCTACGAGCAGTACTTC. This codes for CASSPVATGAYEQYF.

CDR3 region: CASSLQLYRNNEQFF. CDR3 in DNA: TGTGCCAGCAGCTTGCAGTTATACAGAAACAATGAGCAGTTCTTC. The J gene is TRBJ2-1, the V gene TRBV5-8; D unclear. Trimming left V 1 base short and J 5 bases short, with 13 bases between. This CDR3 contains 15 residues. The V gene's germline CDR1 is SGHTS and CDR2 YDEGEE. Looking up the rest from reference TRBV5-8 and TRBJ2-1 gives the full variable domain: EAGVTQSPTHLIKTRGQQATLRCSPISGHTSVYWYQQALGLGLQFLLWYDEGEERNRGNFPPRFSGRQFPNYSSELNVNALELEDSALYLCASSLQLYRNNEQFFGPGTRLTVL.

This clone was seen a single time. V usage is TRBV4-2 and J usage is TRBJ2-5; 12 positions match TRBD2. Germline V gene lookup returns CDR1 LGHNA and CDR2 YNFKEQ. Trimming took 2 bases from V and 5 from J; bases not matched to a gene: 6. CDR3 length: 16 residues. This CDR3 reads CASSQLAGGPQETQYF. The CDR3, as DNA: TGTGCCAGCAGCCAACTAGCGGGGGGGCCCCAGGAGACCCAGTACTTC.

The chain employs TRBV5-1 and TRBJ1-5, with a weak D call TRBD1 (5 bases). The V gene lost 7 bases and the J gene lost 0 bases, with 14 bases spanning the gap. There are 15 residues in the CDR3. The germline gives CDR1 SGHRS, CDR2 YFSETQ. This CDR3 is CASAPSGFSNQPQHF. CDR3 bases: TGCGCCAGCGCCCCCTCAGGGTTTAGCAATCAGCCCCAGCATTTT.

A few counts support this clone. This chain links TRBV6-6 with TRBJ1-1, with D possibly being TRBD1 (6 bases). Germline assignment: CDR1 MNHNY and CDR2 SVGAGI (reference sequence). Deletions cut 6 bases from V and 3 bases from J, with 14 bases between. This CDR3 comprises 14 residues. The CDR3 spells CASRDTGSDTEAFF. The DNA for the CDR3 is TGTGCCAGCAGAGATACAGGGTCGGACACTGAAGCTTTCTTT.

V usage is TRBV6-6 and J usage is TRBJ2-7; 8 nucleotides agree with TRBD2. CDR1 and CDR2 from the germline V gene are MNHNY and SVGAGI (reference sequence). V trimming: 6 bases; J trimming: 1 base; junction bases outside the gene matches: 8. The CDR3 runs 15 residues. CDR3 amino acids: CASSPGTRLSYEQYF. The CDR3 DNA sequence: TGTGCCAGCAGCCCCGGGACTAGATTGTCCTACGAGCAGTACTTC.

The gene calls are TRBV25-1 and TRBJ1-4; TRBD1 matches 9 bases. The V segment lost 1 base and the J segment 7 bases; nucleotides outside the gene matches: 10. This CDR3 is built from 17 residues. Germline-derived CDR1 and CDR2 are MGHDK and SYGVNS. The chain's CDR3 is CASSEWGMGTGSEKLFF. CDR3 DNA: TGTGCCAGCAGTGAATGGGGGATGGGGACAGGGAGTGAAAAACTGTTTTTT. Combining the CDR3 with reference TRBV25-1 and TRBJ1-4 gives the whole variable domain EADIYQTPRYLVIGTGKKITLECSQTMGHDKMYWYQQDPGMELHLIHYSYGVNSTEKGDLSSESTVSRIRTEHFPLTLESARPSHTSQYLCASSEWGMGTGSEKLFFGSGTQLSVL.

There are a few counts of this clone. This rearrangement joins TRBV5-5 to TRBJ1-4; no clear D gene. This CDR3 comprises 15 residues. CDR1 and CDR2 from the germline V gene are SGHKS and YYEKEE (reference sequence). V was shortened by 0 bases and J by 8 bases, with 14 bases between the two germline ends. CDR3 residues: CASSLVTEGEEKLFF. Written as DNA, the CDR3 is TGTGCCAGCAGCTTGGTAACAGAGGGCGAAGAAAAACTGTTTTTT.

Comment on this clone: The junction shows a germline mismatch at one end, possibly a read error. The V gene is TRBV5-1, the J gene TRBJ2-6, with D tentatively TRBD1 (5 bases). Looked up from germline, CDR1 is SGHRS and CDR2 is YFSETQ. This CDR3 comprises 16 residues. The CDR3 nucleotides are TGCGCCAGCAGCTTGGCCTCGTCCTCTGGGGCCAACGGCCTGACTTTC. Amino acid sequence: CASSLASSSGANGLTF.

The CDR3 coding sequence is TGCGCCAGCAGCTTTGGGCCCGACAATGAGCAGTTCTTC. Translation: CASSFGPDNEQFF. The chain uses TRBV5-1 and TRBJ2-1; D unclear. CDR1 is SGHRS and CDR2 is YFSETQ in the germline V gene. The CDR3 length is 13 residues. V was clipped by 2 bases and J by 5 bases, with 8 bases between them.

This clone was seen more than once but under ten times. This sequence joins TRBV28 and TRBJ2-5; D possibly corresponds to TRBD1 (5 bases). V shed 3 bases and J shed 2 bases, with 16 bases lying between them. The CDR3 loop spans 16 amino acids. Looked up from germline, CDR1 is MDHEN and CDR2 is SYDVKM. The DNA for the CDR3 is TGTGCCAGCAGTTTTCTGGGGCAGGGATCGCAAGAGACCCAGTACTTC. Encoded protein: CASSFLGQGSQETQYF.

This chain uses TRBV11-2 with TRBJ2-7; D is unclear. CDR3 length: 13 residues. Germline V gives CDR1 SGHAT, CDR2 FQNNGV. Trimming stripped 0 bases from V and 3 bases from J, with 6 bases between. CDR3: CASSLDSVYEQYF. CDR3 sequence (DNA): TGTGCCAGCAGCTTAGATTCGGTCTACGAGCAGTACTTC.